This is a list of T cell receptor beta chains from one sample in a study of T cell responses to AZD1222 COVID-19 vaccine. Measured with immunoSEQ multiplex PCR; TCRdb has only the in-frame clones, and not every one. The sample lists nearly 35,000 clones, around 88% occurring once. Specimen: peripheral blood, collected on day 0 of AZD1222 vaccination. Receptors originate from an adult in good health. CDR3s include the opening cysteine and the closing phenylalanine or tryptophan. The order of the fields is clone size, V gene, J gene, D gene, CDR3 DNA, CDR3 protein. A D gene is named only where the DNA matches it firmly. Only some rows state a clone size, as once, few, many or a class for expanded clones.

clone size: NA
V gene: TRBV19
J gene: TRBJ2-1
D gene: TRBD1
CDR3 DNA: TGTGCCAGTAGTACCGGGACAGGACACTACAATGAGCAGTTCTTC
CDR3 protein: CASSTGTGHYNEQFF

clone size: NA
V gene: TRBV27
J gene: TRBJ1-2
D gene: TRBD1
CDR3 DNA: TGTGCCAGCAGTTTAGTGACAGGGGATGGCTACACCTTC
CDR3 protein: CASSLVTGDGYTF

clone size: NA
V gene: TRBV7-9
J gene: TRBJ1-6
D gene: NA
CDR3 DNA: TGTGCCAGCAGCTTATCATCCGGACGAAGGTCACCTCTCCACTTT
CDR3 protein: CASSLSSGRRSPLHF

clone size: NA
V gene: TRBV15
J gene: TRBJ2-5
D gene: TRBD2
CDR3 DNA: TGTGCCACCAGCAGAGGGGCGGGACTAGCGGGCCAAGAGACCCAGTACTTC
CDR3 protein: CATSRGAGLAGQETQYF

clone size: NA
V gene: TRBV5-1
J gene: TRBJ2-7
D gene: NA
CDR3 DNA: TGCGCCAGCAGCTACGTCCCGGACAGCCGAAGATACGAGCAGTACTTC
CDR3 protein: CASSYVPDSRRYEQYF

clone size: few
V gene: TRBV9
J gene: TRBJ1-6
D gene: NA
CDR3 DNA: TGTGCCAGCAGCCTCGGGGACGAAAATTCACCCCTCCACTTT
CDR3 protein: CASSLGDENSPLHF

clone size: NA
V gene: TRBV7-8
J gene: TRBJ2-2
D gene: NA
CDR3 DNA: TGTGCCAGCACGATGGGGGGCGGGGAGCTGTTTTTT
CDR3 protein: CASTMGGGELFF

clone size: once
V gene: TRBV19
J gene: TRBJ1-1
D gene: NA
CDR3 DNA: TGTGCCAGTATGAGGGGGGGCGGCACTGAAGCTTTCTTT
CDR3 protein: CASMRGGGTEAFF

clone size: NA
V gene: TRBV7-8
J gene: TRBJ1-5
D gene: NA
CDR3 DNA: TGTGCCAGCAGCTCCACTTATCAGCCCCAGCATTTT
CDR3 protein: CASSSTYQPQHF

clone size: NA
V gene: TRBV28
J gene: TRBJ2-7
D gene: NA
CDR3 DNA: TGTGCCAGCACCCTTAGCGGCCCTCCCGAGCAGTACTTC
CDR3 protein: CASTLSGPPEQYF

clone size: NA
V gene: TRBV10-3
J gene: TRBJ1-2
D gene: NA
CDR3 DNA: TGTGCCATCAGTGAGTCTGAGGATATTTTAGGCTATGGCTACACCTTC
CDR3 protein: CAISESEDILGYGYTF

clone size: NA
V gene: TRBV28
J gene: TRBJ1-1
D gene: NA
CDR3 DNA: TGTGCCAGCAGGTCGAGAGACACCATGAACACTGAAGCTTTCTTT
CDR3 protein: CASRSRDTMNTEAFF

clone size: NA
V gene: TRBV6-5
J gene: TRBJ2-3
D gene: TRBD2
CDR3 DNA: TGTGCCAGCAGTTCCCTGAAGCGGGGCCGAAATACGCAGTATTTT
CDR3 protein: CASSSLKRGRNTQYF

clone size: once
V gene: TRBV29-1
J gene: TRBJ1-2
D gene: TRBD1
CDR3 DNA: TGCAGCGTTGAACGTGGACAGGGAGACTATGGCTACACCTTC
CDR3 protein: CSVERGQGDYGYTF

clone size: once
V gene: TRBV14
J gene: TRBJ1-2
D gene: TRBD1
CDR3 DNA: TGTGCCAGCAGCCAACAGGGGGCAAATGGCTACACCTTC
CDR3 protein: CASSQQGANGYTF

clone size: NA
V gene: TRBV19
J gene: TRBJ1-2
D gene: NA
CDR3 DNA: TGTGCCAGTAGTATAGAAGGGTTACGGGGCTACACCTTC
CDR3 protein: CASSIEGLRGYTF

clone size: NA
V gene: TRBV28
J gene: TRBJ1-2
D gene: TRBD1
CDR3 DNA: TGTGCCAGCAGTCTGACAGGGTTTGATGGCTACACCTTC
CDR3 protein: CASSLTGFDGYTF

clone size: NA
V gene: TRBV25-1
J gene: TRBJ1-6
D gene: TRBD1
CDR3 DNA: TGTGCCAGCAGTGACCGAAGGGACAGTTCACCCCTCCACTTT
CDR3 protein: CASSDRRDSSPLHF

clone size: NA
V gene: TRBV7-9
J gene: TRBJ2-7
D gene: NA
CDR3 DNA: TGTGCCAGCAGCGCCAGGGGGAGGTACGAGCAGTACTTC
CDR3 protein: CASSARGRYEQYF

clone size: NA
V gene: TRBV7-9
J gene: TRBJ1-4
D gene: NA
CDR3 DNA: TGTGCCAGCAGCTCCTCCTCACAAGGGGTGGAAAAACTGTTTTTT
CDR3 protein: CASSSSSQGVEKLFF

clone size: NA
V gene: TRBV23-1
J gene: TRBJ2-1
D gene: NA
CDR3 DNA: TGCGCCAGCACGACCGACGTGAGCTCCTACAATGAGCAGTTCTTC
CDR3 protein: CASTTDVSSYNEQFF

clone size: NA
V gene: TRBV28
J gene: TRBJ1-4
D gene: TRBD1
CDR3 DNA: TGTGCCAGCAGTGTCACAGGGGGCAATGAAAAACTGTTTTTT
CDR3 protein: CASSVTGGNEKLFF

clone size: NA
V gene: TRBV7-2
J gene: TRBJ1-4
D gene: NA
CDR3 DNA: TGTGCCAGCAGCTTAAGGCCCATCGGGTCGGGTGAAAAACTGTTTTTT
CDR3 protein: CASSLRPIGSGEKLFF

clone size: NA
V gene: TRBV29-1
J gene: TRBJ1-1
D gene: TRBD1
CDR3 DNA: TGCAGCGCGTGGACAGGGCGCATGAACACTGAAGCTTTCTTT
CDR3 protein: CSAWTGRMNTEAFF

clone size: NA
V gene: TRBV7-2
J gene: TRBJ1-3
D gene: NA
CDR3 DNA: TGTGCCAGCAGCTTAGATGGAAACACCATATATTTT
CDR3 protein: CASSLDGNTIYF

clone size: NA
V gene: TRBV19
J gene: TRBJ2-5
D gene: NA
CDR3 DNA: TGTGCCAGTAGTAAGTTGGCCACGAGGGAGACCCAGTACTTC
CDR3 protein: CASSKLATRETQYF

clone size: NA
V gene: TRBV6-2/TRBV6-3
J gene: TRBJ2-5
D gene: NA
CDR3 DNA: TGTGCCAGCAGTTACTCGATCGACCCACAGGCTCGGGATACGGAGACCCAGTACTTC
CDR3 protein: CASSYSIDPQARDTETQYF

clone size: NA
V gene: TRBV20-1
J gene: TRBJ2-7
D gene: TRBD2
CDR3 DNA: TGCAGTGCTGAGGCGGGAGACGAGCAGTACTTC
CDR3 protein: CSAEAGDEQYF

clone size: NA
V gene: TRBV3-1/TRBV3-2
J gene: TRBJ2-3
D gene: TRBD2
CDR3 DNA: TGTGCCAGCAGCCAAGAGGCGGGGGGCACAGATACGCAGTATTTT
CDR3 protein: CASSQEAGGTDTQYF

clone size: NA
V gene: TRBV28
J gene: TRBJ2-7
D gene: NA
CDR3 DNA: TGTGCCAGCAGTTTACCCCTCAGGAGGCCCTACGAGCAGTACTTC
CDR3 protein: CASSLPLRRPYEQYF

clone size: NA
V gene: TRBV7-2
J gene: TRBJ2-7
D gene: TRBD2
CDR3 DNA: TGTGCCAGCAGCTGGTCGGGACTAGCGGGGAACTCCTACGAGCAGTACTTC
CDR3 protein: CASSWSGLAGNSYEQYF

clone size: few
V gene: TRBV5-5
J gene: TRBJ2-2
D gene: TRBD1
CDR3 DNA: TGTGCCAGCAGCCCGGCCGACAGGGGGTTCACCGGGGAGCTGTTTTTT
CDR3 protein: CASSPADRGFTGELFF

clone size: NA
V gene: TRBV6-2/TRBV6-3
J gene: TRBJ2-2
D gene: NA
CDR3 DNA: TGTGCCAGCAGTTACTGGGTGACAGGGAACACCGGGGAGCTGTTTTTT
CDR3 protein: CASSYWVTGNTGELFF

clone size: once
V gene: TRBV23-1
J gene: TRBJ2-7
D gene: NA
CDR3 DNA: TGCGCCAGCAGTCAAGACAGGTTTTTCGGGCAGTACTTC
CDR3 protein: CASSQDRFFGQYF

clone size: NA
V gene: TRBV15
J gene: TRBJ1-2
D gene: NA
CDR3 DNA: TGTGCCACCAGCATAGGGGACTCCCCCAACTATGGCTACACCTTC
CDR3 protein: CATSIGDSPNYGYTF

clone size: NA
V gene: TRBV28
J gene: TRBJ1-2
D gene: TRBD1
CDR3 DNA: TGTGCCAGCGGAGGGACAGCTAGTTATGGCTACACCTTC
CDR3 protein: CASGGTASYGYTF

clone size: NA
V gene: TRBV24-1
J gene: TRBJ2-1
D gene: TRBD2
CDR3 DNA: TGTGCCACCAGTGATTTGCAGCTAGCGGGGTCCAATGAGCAGTTCTTC
CDR3 protein: CATSDLQLAGSNEQFF

clone size: NA
V gene: TRBV18
J gene: TRBJ2-5
D gene: NA
CDR3 DNA: TGTGCCAGCTCAGGGGAGTTCCAAGAGACCCAGTACTTC
CDR3 protein: CASSGEFQETQYF

clone size: NA
V gene: TRBV5-1
J gene: TRBJ1-6
D gene: TRBD1
CDR3 DNA: TGCGCCAGCAGCTTGCCAGGGGGCAATTCACCCCTCCACTTT
CDR3 protein: CASSLPGGNSPLHF

clone size: once
V gene: TRBV11-2
J gene: TRBJ1-3
D gene: NA
CDR3 DNA: TGTGCCAGCAGCGGTCGGCCCCCAAAGAACACCATATATTTT
CDR3 protein: CASSGRPPKNTIYF

clone size: NA
V gene: TRBV27
J gene: TRBJ2-7
D gene: TRBD1
CDR3 DNA: TGTGCCAGCAGTCTGTACAGGGGGCAGCAGTACTTC
CDR3 protein: CASSLYRGQQYF

clone size: NA
V gene: TRBV7-2
J gene: TRBJ2-7
D gene: TRBD2
CDR3 DNA: TGTGCCAGCAGCTTAGGGGGGACTAGTTTCGAGCAGTACTTC
CDR3 protein: CASSLGGTSFEQYF

clone size: NA
V gene: TRBV30
J gene: TRBJ1-4
D gene: NA
CDR3 DNA: TGTGCCTGGAGTCTCCGTCCTAATGAAAAACTGTTTTTT
CDR3 protein: CAWSLRPNEKLFF

clone size: NA
V gene: TRBV6-5
J gene: TRBJ1-1
D gene: TRBD1
CDR3 DNA: TGTGCCAGCATTCCATTGACAGGGGCGACCACTGAAGCTTTCTTT
CDR3 protein: CASIPLTGATTEAFF

clone size: NA
V gene: TRBV29-1
J gene: TRBJ2-1
D gene: NA
CDR3 DNA: TGCAGCGTTGATGGCATGGTCACTTACAATGAGCAGTTCTTC
CDR3 protein: CSVDGMVTYNEQFF

clone size: NA
V gene: TRBV6-5
J gene: TRBJ2-7
D gene: TRBD2
CDR3 DNA: TGTGCCAGCAGTTCTAGCGGGGGCCCCTACGAGCAGTACTTC
CDR3 protein: CASSSSGGPYEQYF

clone size: NA
V gene: TRBV11-2
J gene: TRBJ2-1
D gene: NA
CDR3 DNA: TGTGCCAGCAGCTTAAGGGGAGAGCAGTTCTTC
CDR3 protein: CASSLRGEQFF

clone size: NA
V gene: TRBV10-3
J gene: TRBJ1-2
D gene: NA
CDR3 DNA: TGTGCCATCAGTGAGTCCAAGGACACCACCGGCTACACCTTC
CDR3 protein: CAISESKDTTGYTF

clone size: NA
V gene: TRBV5-1
J gene: TRBJ1-5
D gene: TRBD1
CDR3 DNA: TGCGCCAGCAGCCCGACAGGGATGGGGGATCAGCCCCAGCATTTT
CDR3 protein: CASSPTGMGDQPQHF